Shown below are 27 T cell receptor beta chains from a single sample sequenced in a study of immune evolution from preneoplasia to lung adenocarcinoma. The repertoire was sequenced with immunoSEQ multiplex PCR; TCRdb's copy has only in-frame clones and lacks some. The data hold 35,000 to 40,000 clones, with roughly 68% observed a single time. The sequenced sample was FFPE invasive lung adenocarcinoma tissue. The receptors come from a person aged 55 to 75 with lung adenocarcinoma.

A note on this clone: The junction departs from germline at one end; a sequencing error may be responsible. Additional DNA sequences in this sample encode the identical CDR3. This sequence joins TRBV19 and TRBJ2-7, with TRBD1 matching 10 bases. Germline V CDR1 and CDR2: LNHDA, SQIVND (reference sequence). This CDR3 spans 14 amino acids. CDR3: CASSMDRGTYEQYF. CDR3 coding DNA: TGTGCCAGTAGTATGGACAGGGGGACCTATGAGCAGTACTTC.

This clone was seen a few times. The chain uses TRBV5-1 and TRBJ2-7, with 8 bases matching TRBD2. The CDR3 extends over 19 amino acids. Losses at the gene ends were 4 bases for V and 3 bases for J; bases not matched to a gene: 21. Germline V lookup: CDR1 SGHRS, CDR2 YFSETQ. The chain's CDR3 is CASSPRPSGSRDSVYEQYF. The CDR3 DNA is TGCGCCAGCAGCCCGCGGCCCAGCGGGAGTCGCGATTCTGTCTACGAGCAGTACTTC.

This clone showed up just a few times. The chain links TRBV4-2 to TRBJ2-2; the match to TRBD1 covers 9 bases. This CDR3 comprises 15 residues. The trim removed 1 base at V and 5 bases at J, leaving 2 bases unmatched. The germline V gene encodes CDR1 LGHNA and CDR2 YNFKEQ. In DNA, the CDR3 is TGTGCCAGCAGCCAAGTTGGACAGGGGACCGGGGAGCTGTTTTTT. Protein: CASSQVGQGTGELFF.

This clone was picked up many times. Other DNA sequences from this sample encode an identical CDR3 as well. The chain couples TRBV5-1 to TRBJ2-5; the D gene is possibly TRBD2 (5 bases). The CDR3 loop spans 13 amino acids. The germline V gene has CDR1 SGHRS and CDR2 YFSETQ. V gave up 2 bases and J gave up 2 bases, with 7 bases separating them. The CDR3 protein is CASSLPGQETQYF. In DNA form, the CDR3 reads TGCGCCAGCAGCTTACCGGGACAAGAGACCCAGTACTTC.

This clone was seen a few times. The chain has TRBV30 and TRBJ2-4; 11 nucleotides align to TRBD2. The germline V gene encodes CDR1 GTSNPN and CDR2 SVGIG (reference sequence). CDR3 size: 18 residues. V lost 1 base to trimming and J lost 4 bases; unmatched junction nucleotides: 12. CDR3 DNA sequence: TGTGCCTGGAGTGGAACTCGGCTAGCGGGAGGTTCGAAAAACATTCAGTACTTC. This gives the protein CAWSGTRLAGGSKNIQYF.

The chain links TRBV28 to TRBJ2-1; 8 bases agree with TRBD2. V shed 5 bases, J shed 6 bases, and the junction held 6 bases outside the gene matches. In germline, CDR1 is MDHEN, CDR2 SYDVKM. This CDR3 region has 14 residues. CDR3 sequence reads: CASSPPGTSNEQFF. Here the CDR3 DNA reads TGTGCCAGCAGTCCCCCCGGGACTAGCAATGAGCAGTTCTTC.

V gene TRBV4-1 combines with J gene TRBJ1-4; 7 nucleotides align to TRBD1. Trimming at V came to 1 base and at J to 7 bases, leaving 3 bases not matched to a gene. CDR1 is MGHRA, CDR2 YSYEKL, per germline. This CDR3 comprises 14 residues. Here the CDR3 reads CASSQGTGGEKLFF. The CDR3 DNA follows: TGCGCCAGCAGCCAAGGGACAGGTGGTGAAAAACTGTTTTTT.

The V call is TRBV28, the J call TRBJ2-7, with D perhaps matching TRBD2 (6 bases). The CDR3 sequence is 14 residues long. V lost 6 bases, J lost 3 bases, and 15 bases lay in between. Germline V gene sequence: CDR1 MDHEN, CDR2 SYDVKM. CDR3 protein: CASSNSGSGYEQYF. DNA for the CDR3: TGTGCCAGCAGCAACAGCGGGTCTGGCTACGAGCAGTACTTC.

The CDR3 loop reads CASSLQGSTEAFF. The CDR3 coding sequence is TGTGCCAGCAGCTTACAGGGTAGCACTGAAGCTTTCTTT. The V gene is TRBV7-2, the J gene TRBJ1-1; D perhaps matches TRBD1 (5 bases). V lost 2 bases and J 4 bases, leaving 8 bases between the germline ends. Looked up from germline, CDR1 is SGHTA and CDR2 is FQGNSA. The CDR3 consists of 13 residues.

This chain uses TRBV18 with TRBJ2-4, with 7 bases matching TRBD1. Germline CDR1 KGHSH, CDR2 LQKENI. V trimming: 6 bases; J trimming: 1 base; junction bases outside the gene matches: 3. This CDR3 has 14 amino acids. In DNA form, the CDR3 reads TGTGCCAGCTCTCCGACAGGGGCCAAAAACATTCAGTACTTC. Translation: CASSPTGAKNIQYF.

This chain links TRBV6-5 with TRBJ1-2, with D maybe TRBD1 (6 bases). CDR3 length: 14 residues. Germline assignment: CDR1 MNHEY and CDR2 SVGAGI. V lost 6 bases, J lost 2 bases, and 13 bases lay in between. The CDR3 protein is CASRRNRDNYGYTF. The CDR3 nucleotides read TGTGCCAGCAGACGTAACAGGGACAACTATGGCTACACCTTC.

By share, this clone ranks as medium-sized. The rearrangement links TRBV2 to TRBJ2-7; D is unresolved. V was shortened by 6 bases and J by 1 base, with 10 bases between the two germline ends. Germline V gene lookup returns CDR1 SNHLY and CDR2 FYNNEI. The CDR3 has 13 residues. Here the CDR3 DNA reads TGTGCCAGCAGCTCTGTGAGGTCCTACGAGCAGTACTTC. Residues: CASSSVRSYEQYF.

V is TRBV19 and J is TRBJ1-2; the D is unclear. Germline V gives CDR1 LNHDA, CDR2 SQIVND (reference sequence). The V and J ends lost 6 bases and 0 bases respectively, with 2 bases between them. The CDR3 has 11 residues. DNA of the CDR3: TGTGCCAGTAGGGCTAACTATGGCTACACCTTC. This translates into CASRANYGYTF. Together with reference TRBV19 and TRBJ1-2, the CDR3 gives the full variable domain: DGGITQSPKYLFRKEGQNVTLSCEQNLNHDAMYWYRQDPGQGLRLIYYSQIVNDFQKGDIAEGYSVSREKKESFPLTVTSAQKNPTAFYLCASRANYGYTFGSGTRLTVV.

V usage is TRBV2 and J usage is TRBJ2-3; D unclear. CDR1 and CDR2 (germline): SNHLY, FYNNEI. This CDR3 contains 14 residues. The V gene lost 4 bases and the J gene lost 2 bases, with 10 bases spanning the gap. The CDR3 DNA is TGTGCCAGCAGTGCGGCGGATATCACAGATACGCAGTATTTT. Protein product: CASSAADITDTQYF.

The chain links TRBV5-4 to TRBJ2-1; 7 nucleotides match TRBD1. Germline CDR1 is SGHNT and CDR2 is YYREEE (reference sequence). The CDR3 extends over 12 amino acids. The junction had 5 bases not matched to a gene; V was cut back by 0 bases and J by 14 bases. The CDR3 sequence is CASSLGDSPEFF. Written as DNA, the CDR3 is TGTGCCAGCAGCTTGGGGGACAGTCCTGAGTTCTTC.

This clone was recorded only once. CDR3 coding DNA: TGTGCCAGTAGTTCCATAGCGGGAGGAACCTACGAGCAGTACTTC. Translating gives CASSSIAGGTYEQYF. The chain combines TRBV19 with TRBJ2-7; 10 positions match TRBD2. There are 15 residues in the CDR3. From germline, CDR1 is LNHDA and CDR2 SQIVND (reference sequence). V dropped 5 bases and J dropped 2; count of bases not matched to a gene: 6. The full variable domain, rest sourced from reference TRBV19 and TRBJ2-7, is DGGITQSPKYLFRKEGQNVTLSCEQNLNHDAMYWYRQDPGQGLRLIYYSQIVNDFQKGDIAEGYSVSREKKESFPLTVTSAQKNPTAFYLCASSSIAGGTYEQYFGPGTRLTVT.

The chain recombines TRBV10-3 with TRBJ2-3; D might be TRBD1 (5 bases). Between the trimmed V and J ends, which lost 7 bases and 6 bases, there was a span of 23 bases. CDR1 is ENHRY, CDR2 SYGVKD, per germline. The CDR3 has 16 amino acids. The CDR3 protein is CAITNPSGSGMDTQYF. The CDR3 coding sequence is TGTGCCATCACCAACCCTTCAGGGTCGGGCATGGATACGCAGTATTTT.

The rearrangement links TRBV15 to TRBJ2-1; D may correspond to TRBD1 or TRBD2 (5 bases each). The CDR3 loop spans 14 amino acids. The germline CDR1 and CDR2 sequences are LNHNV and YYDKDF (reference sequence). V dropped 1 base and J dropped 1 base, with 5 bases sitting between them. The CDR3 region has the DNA TGTGCCACCAGCAGAGGGGGGTCCTACAATGAGCAGTTCTTC. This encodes CATSRGGSYNEQFF.

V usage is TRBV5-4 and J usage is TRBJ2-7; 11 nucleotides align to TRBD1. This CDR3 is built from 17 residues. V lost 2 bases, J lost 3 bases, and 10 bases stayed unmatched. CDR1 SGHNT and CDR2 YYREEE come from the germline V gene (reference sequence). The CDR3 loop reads CASSFYPRTGGGYEQYF. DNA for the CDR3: TGTGCCAGCAGCTTCTACCCAAGGACAGGGGGCGGCTACGAGCAGTACTTC.

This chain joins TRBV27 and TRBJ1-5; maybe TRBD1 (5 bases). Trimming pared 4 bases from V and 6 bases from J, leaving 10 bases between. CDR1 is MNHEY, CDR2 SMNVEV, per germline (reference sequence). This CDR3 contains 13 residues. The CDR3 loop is CASSSTGRQPQHF. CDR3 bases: TGTGCCAGCAGTTCCACAGGACGTCAGCCCCAGCATTTT.

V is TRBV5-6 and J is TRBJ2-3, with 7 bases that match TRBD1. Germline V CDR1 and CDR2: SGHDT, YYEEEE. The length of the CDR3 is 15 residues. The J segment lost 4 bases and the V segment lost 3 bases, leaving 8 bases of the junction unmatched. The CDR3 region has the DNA TGTGCCAGCAGCTCATGGACAGGATTAGCAGATACGCAGTATTTT. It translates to CASSSWTGLADTQYF.

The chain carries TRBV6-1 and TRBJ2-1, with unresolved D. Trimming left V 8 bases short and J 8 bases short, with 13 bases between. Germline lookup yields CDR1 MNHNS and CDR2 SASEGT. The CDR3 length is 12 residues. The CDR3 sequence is CASGDLRDEQFF. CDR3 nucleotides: TGTGCCAGCGGAGACCTACGCGATGAGCAGTTCTTC.

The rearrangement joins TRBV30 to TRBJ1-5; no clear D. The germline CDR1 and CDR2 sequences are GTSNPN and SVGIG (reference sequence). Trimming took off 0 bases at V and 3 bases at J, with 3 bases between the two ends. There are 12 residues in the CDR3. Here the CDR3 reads CAWSVTNQPQHF. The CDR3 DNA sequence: TGTGCCTGGAGTGTCACCAATCAGCCCCAGCATTTT.

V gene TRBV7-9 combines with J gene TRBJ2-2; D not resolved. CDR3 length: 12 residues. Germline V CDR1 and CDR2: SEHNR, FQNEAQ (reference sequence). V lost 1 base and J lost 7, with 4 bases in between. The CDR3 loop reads CASSLGDGELFF. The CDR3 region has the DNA TGTGCCAGCAGCTTAGGAGACGGGGAGCTGTTTTTT. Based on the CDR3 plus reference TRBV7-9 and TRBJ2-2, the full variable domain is DTGVSQNPRHKITKRGQNVTFRCDPISEHNRLYWYRQTLGQGPEFLTYFQNEAQLEKSRLLSDRFSAERPKGSFSTLEIQRTEQGDSAMYLCASSLGDGELFFGEGSRLTVL.

CDR3 nucleotide sequence: TGTGCCAGCAATGACCAGGAGACGGGGGCGGGGCCCCAGCATTTT. It translates to CASNDQETGAGPQHF. The chain joins TRBV28 to TRBJ1-5; the D gene is possibly TRBD1 (6 bases). This CDR3 is built from 15 residues. Trimming left V 7 bases short and J 9 bases short, with 22 bases between. From germline, CDR1 is MDHEN and CDR2 SYDVKM.

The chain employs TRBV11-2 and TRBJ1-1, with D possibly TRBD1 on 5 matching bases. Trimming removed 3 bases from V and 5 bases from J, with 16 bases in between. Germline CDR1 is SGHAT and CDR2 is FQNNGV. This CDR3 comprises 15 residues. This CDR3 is CASSLWGDGYTEAFF. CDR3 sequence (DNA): TGTGCCAGCAGCTTGTGGGGGGACGGATATACTGAAGCTTTCTTT.

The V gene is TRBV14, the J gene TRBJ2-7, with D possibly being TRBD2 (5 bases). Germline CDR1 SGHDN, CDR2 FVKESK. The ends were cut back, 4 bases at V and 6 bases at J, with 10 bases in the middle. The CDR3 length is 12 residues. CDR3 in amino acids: CASSPPLGEQYF. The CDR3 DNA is TGTGCCAGCAGCCCCCCACTAGGCGAGCAGTACTTC.